This TCR beta chain was sequenced during a study of T cells in Graves' hyperthyroidism and ophthalmopathy. General observations from the study: Blood also held most thyroid clonotypes expanded beyond 0.001.

This CDR3 is 14 amino acids long. Germline loops: CDR1 MNHEY, CDR2 SVGAGI. V lost 2 bases and J lost 3, with 7 bases in between. Details on this clonotype: The antigen is undetermined.

Amplified regions were TCR beta CDR3 sequences from RNA transcripts. With the HTBI primer set, the TCR CDR3 went through a first round of RT-PCR. TCRdb re-called the multiplex PCR reads with MiXCR, one entry per CDR3 protein. This sample has approximately 400,000 distinct CDR3 sequences, with 14% found just once. Individuals with ophthalmopathy presented a Clinical Activity Score of at least 3, a NOSPECS grade of at least 4 and a duration under 3 months. Clinical symptoms, serum thyroxine and TRAb, thyroid ultrasound and orbital computed tomography together formed the diagnostic basis. The sample was blood. J is TRBJ2-2 and V is TRBV6-5; no firm D call. The sequence came from a woman in her 30s with Graves' ophthalmopathy. The CDR3 DNA follows: TGTGCCAGCAGTTACGAGACACACACCGGGGAGCTGTTTTTT. Translated: CASSYETHTGELFF.